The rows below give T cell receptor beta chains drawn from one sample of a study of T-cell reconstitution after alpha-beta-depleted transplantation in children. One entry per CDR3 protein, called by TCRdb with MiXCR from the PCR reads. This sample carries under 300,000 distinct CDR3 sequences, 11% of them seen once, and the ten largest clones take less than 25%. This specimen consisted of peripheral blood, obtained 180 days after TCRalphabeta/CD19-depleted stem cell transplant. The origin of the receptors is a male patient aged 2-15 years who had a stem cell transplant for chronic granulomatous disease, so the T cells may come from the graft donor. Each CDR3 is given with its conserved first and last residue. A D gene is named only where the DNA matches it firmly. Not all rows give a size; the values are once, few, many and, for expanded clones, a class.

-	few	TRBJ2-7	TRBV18	TGTGCCAGCTCACCACTACCCGTTTGGACCTACGAGCAGTACTTC	CASSPLPVWTYEQYF
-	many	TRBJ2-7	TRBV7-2	TGTGCCAGCAGCGCCGGAGCAGTCATTTCCTACGAGCAGTACTTC	CASSAGAVISYEQYF
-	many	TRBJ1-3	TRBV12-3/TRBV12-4	TGTGCCAGCAGTTTCTCGGGGCCCTCTGGAAACACCATATATTTT	CASSFSGPSGNTIYF
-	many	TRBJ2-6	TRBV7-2	TGTGCCAGCAGCTGGCTAGGGGTTGGGGCCAACGTCCTGACTTTC	CASSWLGVGANVLTF
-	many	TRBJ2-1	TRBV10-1	TGCGCCAGCAGTGGCGGCGGACCCTACAATGAGCAGTTCTTC	CASSGGGPYNEQFF
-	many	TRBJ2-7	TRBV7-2	TGTGCCAGTCGCGGACAGTCCAGCTTCGAGCAGTACTTC	CASRGQSSFEQYF
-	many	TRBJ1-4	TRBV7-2	TGTGCCAGCAGCTTAGTTGGGACACATAATGAAAAACTGTTTTTT	CASSLVGTHNEKLFF
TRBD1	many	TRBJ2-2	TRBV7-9	TGTGCCAGCATCCAGGACAGGGAACTGTTTTTT	CASIQDRELFF
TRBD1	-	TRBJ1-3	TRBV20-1	TGCAGTGCTATTTACAGGGGCTTTTCTGGAAACACCATATATTTT	CSAIYRGFSGNTIYF
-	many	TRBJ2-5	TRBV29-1	TGCAGCGTTGAAAAGGGATCCCAAGAGACCCAGTACTTC	CSVEKGSQETQYF
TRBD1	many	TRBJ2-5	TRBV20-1	TGCAGTGCTGGTCCCGGGACAGGGGTCCTGAAAGAGACCCAGTACTTC	CSAGPGTGVLKETQYF
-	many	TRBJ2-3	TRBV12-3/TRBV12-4	TGTGCCAGCAGTCCTAGGGGGCTAGCGTCTCGGAGCACAGATACGCAGTATTTT	CASSPRGLASRSTDTQYF
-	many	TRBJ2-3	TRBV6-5	TGTGCCAGCGGGTGGGGAGATACGCAGTATTTT	CASGWGDTQYF
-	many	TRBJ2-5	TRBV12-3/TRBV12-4	TGTGCCAGCAGTTCGCCCAATTGGACACCACAGGAAGAGACCCAGTACTTC	CASSSPNWTPQEETQYF
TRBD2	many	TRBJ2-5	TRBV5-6	TGTGCCAGCAGCTTGTTTCGTATGGCGGGGGGGCAAGAGACCCAGTACTTC	CASSLFRMAGGQETQYF
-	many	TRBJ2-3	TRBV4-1	TGCGCCAGCAGCCCCAGAGGGGGGACAGATACGCAGTATTTT	CASSPRGGTDTQYF
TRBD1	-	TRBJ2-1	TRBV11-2	TGTGCCAGCAGCTTAGTTTCCCCGCCCTACAGGGGCTCTGAGCAGTTCTTC	CASSLVSPPYRGSEQFF
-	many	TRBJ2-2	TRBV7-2	TGTGCCAGCAGCGCACTAAGGGGGGCCGGGGAGCTGTTTTTT	CASSALRGAGELFF
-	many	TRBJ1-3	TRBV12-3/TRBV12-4	TGTGCCAGCAGTGGGTTGGGGCTTGCTGGAAACACCATATATTTT	CASSGLGLAGNTIYF
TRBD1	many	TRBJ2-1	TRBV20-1	TGCAGTGCCTCTGGACAGGGGGCGTCAGATTTCTACAATGAGCAGTTCTTC	CSASGQGASDFYNEQFF
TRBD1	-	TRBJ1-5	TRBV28	TGTGCCAGCAGGCGAAAGGTTCAGGGGGGAAATCAGCCCCAGCATTTT	CASRRKVQGGNQPQHF
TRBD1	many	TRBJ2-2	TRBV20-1	TGCAGTGCTAGAGTCTCACCCGACAGGGGGCTGGAAGCGGCGAACACCGGGGAGCTGTTTTTT	CSARVSPDRGLEAANTGELFF
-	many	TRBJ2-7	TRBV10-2	TGCGCCAGCAGTGAGTTGCTCGAGCAGTACTTC	CASSELLEQYF
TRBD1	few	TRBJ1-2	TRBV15	TGTGCCACCAGCAGAGATTCAGGGACAGGGAATGGCTACACCTTC	CATSRDSGTGNGYTF
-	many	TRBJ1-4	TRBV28	TGTGCCAGCAGTTTTTTCGAGGAAAAACTGTTTTTT	CASSFFEEKLFF
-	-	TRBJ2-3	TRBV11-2	TGTGCCAGCGAATCAAACACAGATACGCAGTATTTT	CASESNTDTQYF
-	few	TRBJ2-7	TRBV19	TGTGCCAGTAGACTAAGCGGATCTCTCGGCGAGCAGTACTTC	CASRLSGSLGEQYF
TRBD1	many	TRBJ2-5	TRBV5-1	TGCGCCAGCAGCTTGGACCAGGGGGTATGGGAGACCCAGTACTTC	CASSLDQGVWETQYF